Below are 18 T cell receptor beta chains sequenced from a single sample in a study of cytotoxic CD8 clonotypes in ibrutinib-treated CLL (dated by TCRdb to about 2021). The library was obtained by the immunoSEQ multiplex PCR assay. TCRdb re-hosts the immuneACCESS table, in-frame sequences only. Its copies lack some clones; in the studies checked, an unresolved V gene accounts for under half of them, and the cause for the rest is not known. The sample table shows some 27,000 clones, and approximately 57% are seen once. 5% to 6% of the sample is held by the ten biggest clonotypes. The specimen comprised PBMCs, sampled before ibrutinib treatment. All receptors derive from a human donor with chronic lymphocytic leukemia.

This clone was observed a single time. The V call is TRBV7-9, the J call TRBJ1-2, with 11 nucleotides matching TRBD1. The germline gives CDR1 SEHNR, CDR2 FQNEAQ (reference sequence). Unmatched junction bases numbered 11, after V lost 5 bases and J lost 6 bases. The CDR3 sequence is 16 residues long. CDR3 residues: CASSDPRWDRGNGYTF. Written as DNA, the CDR3 is TGTGCCAGCAGCGATCCCAGGTGGGACAGGGGGAATGGCTACACCTTC. Supplemented by reference TRBV7-9 and TRBJ1-2, the full variable domain reads DTGVSQNPRHKITKRGQNVTFRCDPISEHNRLYWYRQTLGQGPEFLTYFQNEAQLEKSRLLSDRFSAERPKGSFSTLEIQRTEQGDSAMYLCASSDPRWDRGNGYTFGSGTRLTVV.

There are a few counts of this clone. This rearrangement joins TRBV5-1 to TRBJ1-4; D is uncertain. Germline values: CDR1 SGHRS, CDR2 YFSETQ. The V end lost 3 bases, the J end lost 6 bases, and 15 bases lay between the germline ends. The CDR3 is made up of 15 amino acids. CDR3 DNA sequence: TGCGCCAGCAGCTCCGGACGCACCAGAGATGAAAAACTGTTTTTT. Its protein is CASSSGRTRDEKLFF.

The chain combines TRBV14 with TRBJ1-3; D is uncertain. Germline V gives CDR1 SGHDN, CDR2 FVKESK. The CDR3 is 15 amino acids. V was cut by 0 bases and J by 0 bases, with 6 bases left in between. The CDR3 bases are TGTGCCAGCAGCCAAGAACGGACCTCTGGAAACACCATATATTTT. Translating it yields CASSQERTSGNTIYF.

J is TRBJ2-3 and V is TRBV7-8; D uncertain. The CDR3 extends over 13 amino acids. Trimming removed 8 bases at V and 0 bases at J, with 9 bases between. Germline CDR1 and CDR2: SGHVS and FQNEAQ. DNA of the CDR3: TGTGCCAGCGAAGGCACTAGCACAGATACGCAGTATTTT. Amino acid sequence: CASEGTSTDTQYF.

This rearrangement joins TRBV5-1 to TRBJ2-7; 7 bases line up with TRBD2. This CDR3 is 14 amino acids long. Germline loops: CDR1 SGHRS, CDR2 YFSETQ. V trimming: 4 bases; J trimming: 2 bases; junction bases outside the gene matches: 6. As DNA, the CDR3 is TGCGCCAGCAGCCCCTCGACTAGCCCCTACGAGCAGTACTTC. Translating it yields CASSPSTSPYEQYF. Full variable domain (outside the CDR3, taken from reference TRBV5-1 and TRBJ2-7): KAGVTQTPRYLIKTRGQQVTLSCSPISGHRSVSWYQQTPGQGLQFLFEYFSETQRNKGNFPGRFSGRQFSNSRSEMNVSTLELGDSALYLCASSPSTSPYEQYFGPGTRLTVT.

CDR3 in DNA: TGTGCCAGCTCACCAGAGACTGGGACAGCGACCTACGAGCAGTACTTC. Encoded protein: CASSPETGTATYEQYF. V usage is TRBV18 and J usage is TRBJ2-7, with TRBD1 matching 7 bases. V trimming: 2 bases; J trimming: 2 bases; junction bases outside the gene matches: 9. This CDR3 contains 16 residues. Per germline, CDR1 KGHSH and CDR2 LQKENI.

The V and J genes are TRBV7-2 and TRBJ2-3; D is unresolved. Germline V gene sequence: CDR1 SGHTA, CDR2 FQGNSA. Between the trimmed V and J ends, which lost 4 bases and 2 bases, there was a span of 1 base. This CDR3 has 11 amino acids. The CDR3 region is CASSSTDTQYF. The CDR3 nucleotides are TGTGCCAGCAGCTCCACAGATACGCAGTATTTT.

The DNA of the CDR3 is TGTGCCAGCAAGAAGGCGGAGGTGGGGTCCTACGAGCAGTACTTC. Protein: CASKKAEVGSYEQYF. The chain uses TRBV27 and TRBJ2-7; a possible D gene is TRBD2 (5 bases). The V and J ends lost 7 bases and 1 base respectively, with 17 bases between them. The CDR3 runs to 15 residues. Germline assignment: CDR1 MNHEY and CDR2 SMNVEV (reference sequence).

A single count supports this clone. CDR3 residues: CASSLRPGGWAKNIQYF. CDR3 DNA sequence: TGCGCCAGCAGCTTAAGGCCCGGGGGTTGGGCCAAAAACATTCAGTACTTC. This chain connects TRBV5-1 to TRBJ2-4; D is perhaps TRBD2 (6 bases). This CDR3 spans 17 amino acids. Germline V lookup: CDR1 SGHRS, CDR2 YFSETQ. V dropped 2 bases and J dropped 1 base, with 16 bases sitting between them.

In its sample, this clone was seen a few times. The V gene is TRBV19, the J gene TRBJ1-5; 8 bases match TRBD1. Germline-derived CDR1 and CDR2 are LNHDA and SQIVND (reference sequence). V shed 4 bases and J 6 bases; nucleotides not matched to a gene: 5. This CDR3 has 14 amino acids. DNA for the CDR3: TGTGCCAGTAGTACGGACAGGGTATTTCAGCCCCAGCATTTT. This sequence encodes CASSTDRVFQPQHF.

This chain uses TRBV5-1 with TRBJ1-2; 7 positions agree with TRBD1. Germline assignment: CDR1 SGHRS and CDR2 YFSETQ. V lost 1 base and J lost 4; bases outside the gene matches: 16. The CDR3 length is 18 residues. The DNA for the CDR3 is TGCGCCAGCAGCTTGATTCCGCGCCCGGGGAAGGGGGCCTATGGCTACACCTTC. Its translation is CASSLIPRPGKGAYGYTF.

This sequence joins TRBV10-3 and TRBJ2-7; D perhaps matches TRBD2 (6 bases). The V gene's germline CDR1 is ENHRY and CDR2 SYGVKD. Trimming removed 9 bases at V and 0 bases at J, with 15 bases between. CDR3 size: 14 residues. CDR3 loop: CAMGGRGSSYEQYF. The CDR3 DNA sequence: TGTGCCATGGGCGGACGGGGGAGCTCCTACGAGCAGTACTTC.

This chain links TRBV7-2 with TRBJ2-1; TRBD2 matches at 8 bases. From germline, CDR1 is SGHTA and CDR2 FQGNSA. J lost 3 bases, V lost 3 bases, and 7 bases had no gene match. The CDR3 contains 16 residues. As DNA, the CDR3 is TGTGCCAGCAGCTTTGCGGGGCTAGCGGGCTACAATGAGCAGTTCTTC. Its translation: CASSFAGLAGYNEQFF.

This chain connects TRBV5-1 to TRBJ2-6; D perhaps matches TRBD2 (6 bases). Looked up from germline, CDR1 is SGHRS and CDR2 is YFSETQ. V lost 4 bases and J lost 0, with 23 bases in between. CDR3 length: 20 amino acids. The CDR3 region is CASSRQRRRGEASGANVLTF. As DNA, the CDR3 is TGCGCCAGCAGCCGCCAAAGAAGGAGGGGAGAAGCCTCTGGGGCCAACGTCCTGACTTTC.

This clone was counted between two and nine times. The chain links TRBV2 to TRBJ2-5, with D perhaps matching TRBD1 (5 bases). V dropped 8 bases and J dropped 2 bases, with 9 bases sitting between them. CDR3 length: 12 residues. Germline-derived CDR1 and CDR2 are SNHLY and FYNNEI. The CDR3 sequence is CASQKGQETQYF. The CDR3 DNA reads as TGTGCCAGCCAGAAGGGGCAAGAGACCCAGTACTTC.

This clone turned up a few times. The CDR3 sequence is CASSGATGGTDTQYF. DNA for the CDR3: TGTGCCAGCAGCGGTGCGACAGGGGGCACAGATACGCAGTATTTT. The rearrangement uses TRBV7-6 and TRBJ2-3; the match to TRBD1 covers 8 bases. Germline V gene data show CDR1 as SGHVS and CDR2 as FNYEAQ. The CDR3 is 15 amino acids. J gave up 1 base and V 5 bases, and 5 bases lay outside the gene matches.

This clone has only a few counts. J is TRBJ2-5 and V is TRBV10-3; D not certain. V was trimmed by 7 bases and J by 10 bases, leaving 13 bases between them. The CDR3 is made up of 11 amino acids. Germline CDR1 reads ENHRY; CDR2 reads SYGVKD. CDR3 nucleotide sequence: TGTGCCATCAAAGGCGAATGGGGCCAGTACTTC. It is translated as CAIKGEWGQYF.

This clone was seen just once. V usage is TRBV15 and J usage is TRBJ2-3; TRBD2 matches 9 bases. Germline assignment: CDR1 LNHNV and CDR2 YYDKDF (reference sequence). The CDR3 loop spans 16 amino acids. Trimming cost V 0 bases and J 3 bases; bases outside gene matches: 4. CDR3 coding DNA: TGTGCCACCAGCAGAGAGGCTAGCGGGGTGACAGATACGCAGTATTTT. It translates to CATSREASGVTDTQYF.